This T cell receptor (beta chain) appears in the sequencing data of a study of T cells in Graves' hyperthyroidism and ophthalmopathy. The germline CDR1 and CDR2 sequences are SGHRS and YFSETQ. The V end was cut by 0 bases, the J end by 3 bases, with 12 bases between. CDR3 length: 15 amino acids. Template material for amplifying TCR beta CDR3 regions consisted of RNA transcripts. The primer set for the first-round RT-PCR of the TCR CDR3 was HTBI. A single record per CDR3 protein comes from TCRdb applying MiXCR to the multiplex PCR reads. Here the sample spans approximately 530,000 distinct CDR3 sequences, just under 20% being singletons. This clonotype was seen ten or more times.

The specimen sequenced was blood. The sequence was obtained from a man aged 35 to 55 with Graves' ophthalmopathy. The chain links TRBV5-1 to TRBJ1-1; perhaps TRBD1 as D (5 bases). CDR3 in DNA: TGCGCCAGCAGCTTGGAAAGGGGTGGGGACACTGAAGCTTTCTTT. Its protein product is CASSLERGGDTEAFF.